This T cell receptor (beta chain) appears in the sequencing data of a study of tumor-infiltrating lymphocytes in primary liver carcinoma. In the study overall: Patients comprised men and women whose ages fell between 30 and 69 years.

CDR1 SQVTM and CDR2 ANQGSEA come from the germline V gene. The CDR3 loop spans 13 amino acids. The V gene lost 6 bases and the J gene lost 3 bases, with 14 bases spanning the gap. Points from the study as a whole: A significantly higher top-250-clone fraction was recorded for tumors than for blood (p = 0.039). Just about 7-24% of leading clones were found in every one of five regions.

Constant-region priming of 500 ng total RNA yielded TCR beta cDNA. Libraries for TCR beta were built through three nested multiplex PCR rounds, which together made up a slightly modified ARM-PCR procedure. The study ran its first two PCR rounds for roughly 10 cycles each, using TRBV1-TRBV30 forward primers and a C-beta reverse primer. TCRdb analysed the multiplex PCR reads with MiXCR anew, one entry per CDR3 protein. This sample carries tens of thousands of distinct CDR3 sequences, approximately 74% of them seen once, and the ten largest clones take 40% to 45%. This clonotype came up many times. Its specificity is unknown. The tissue used was unsorted bulk material of roughly 17-32 mg. RNA and DNA were co-extracted from it with the AllPrep DNA/RNA mini kit.

The chain links TRBV29-1 to TRBJ1-2; the D is unclear. The clonotype was recovered from a man in his forties with primary liver carcinoma and hepatitis B virus infection. The sample consisted of liver tumor tissue from sampling region 4. As for subset: tumor region T4, right-lateral pole. CDR3 sequence reads: CSVETGFDYGYTF. The DNA of the CDR3 is TGCAGCGTCGAGACGGGTTTTGACTATGGCTACACCTTC.